The 2 T cell receptor beta chains listed next were all sequenced from one sample in a study of T cell changes during pregnancy in multiple sclerosis. Sequenced by immunoSEQ multiplex PCR; TCRdb stores in-frame clones only, minus some. The table records roughly 54,000 clones, 92% of them present only once. This specimen was CD4+ T cells from peripheral blood mononuclear cells, taken after pregnancy. These receptors were collected from a female donor with multiple sclerosis, enrolled in a pregnancy study.

This sequence joins TRBV5-1 and TRBJ2-2; TRBD2 matches at 9 bases. J was trimmed by 7 bases and V by 4 bases; bases with no gene match: 11. This CDR3 has 16 amino acids. CDR1 is SGHRS and CDR2 is YFSETQ in the germline V gene. CDR3 residues: CASSPLPSGEGGELFF. The DNA for the CDR3 is TGCGCCAGCAGCCCGCTCCCTAGCGGGGAGGGCGGGGAGCTGTTTTTT.

The CDR3, as DNA: TGTGCCAGCAGCGTAGGTTCGGCAGGGGGTGCCTACGAGCAGTACTTC. This translates into CASSVGSAGGAYEQYF. The rearrangement links TRBV9 to TRBJ2-7; TRBD1 agrees at 7 bases. The germline CDR1 and CDR2 sequences are SGDLS and YYNGEE. The ends lost 0 bases at V and 2 bases at J; junction bases unmatched: 8. CDR3 length equals 16 residues.